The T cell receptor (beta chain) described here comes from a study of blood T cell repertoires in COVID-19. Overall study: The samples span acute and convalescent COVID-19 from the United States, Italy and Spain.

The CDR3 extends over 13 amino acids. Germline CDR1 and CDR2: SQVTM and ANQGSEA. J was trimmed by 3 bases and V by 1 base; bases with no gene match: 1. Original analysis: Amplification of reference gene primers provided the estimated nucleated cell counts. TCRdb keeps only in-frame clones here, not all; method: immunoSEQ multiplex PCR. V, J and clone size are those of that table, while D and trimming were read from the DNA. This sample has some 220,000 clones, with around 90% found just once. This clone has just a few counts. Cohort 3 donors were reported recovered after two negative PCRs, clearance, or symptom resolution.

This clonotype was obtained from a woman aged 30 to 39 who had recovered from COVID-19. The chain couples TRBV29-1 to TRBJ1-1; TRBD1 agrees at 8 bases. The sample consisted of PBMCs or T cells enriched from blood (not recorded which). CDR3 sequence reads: CSVEVQGDTEAFF. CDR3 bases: TGCAGCGTTGAAGTACAGGGGGACACTGAAGCTTTCTTT.